What follows are 29 T cell receptor beta chains derived from one specimen sequenced in a study of T cell repertoires in cytomegalovirus infection. A single record per CDR3 protein comes from TCRdb applying MiXCR to the reads. The repertoire holds roughly 320,000 distinct CDR3 sequences, with around 10% as singletons. Material for sequencing was PBMCs. Receptors originate from a human donor in good health (CMV status not recorded). Some clones in this sample may be carry-over from other donors' samples.

The sample holds many counts of this clonotype. V usage is TRBV6-2 or TRBV6-3 and J usage is TRBJ2-7, with TRBD2 matching 9 bases. There are 14 residues in the CDR3. The junction had 10 bases not matched to a gene; V was cut back by 11 bases and J by 2 bases. The V gene's germline CDR1 is MNHEY and CDR2 SVGEGT. CDR3 nucleotides: TGTGCCTCCGGCAGCGGGGGGCCTACCTACGAGCAGTACGTC. This encodes CASGSGGPTYEQYV.

The rearrangement joins TRBV5-1 to TRBJ2-7; 9 bases line up with TRBD1. V gave up 4 bases and J gave up 5 bases; unmatched junction bases: 7. The CDR3 length is 14 residues. Germline V gene data show CDR1 as SGHRS and CDR2 as YFSETQ. The chain's CDR3 is CASSPGGDRDEQYF. CDR3 DNA sequence: TGCGCCAGCAGCCCCGGTGGGGACAGGGACGAGCAGTACTTC.

The chain joins TRBV12-3 or TRBV12-4 to TRBJ2-7; D uncertain. Trimming cost V 5 bases and J 4 bases, with 18 bases left between them. CDR3 length: 15 amino acids. The CDR3 reads CASSLIRALSYEQYF. CDR3 DNA: TGTGCCAGCAGTCTAATACGGGCCCTTTCATACGAGCAGTACTTC.

This clonotype was detected ten times or more. The CDR3 reads CASSLRTGVRGTEAFF. As DNA, the CDR3 is TGTGCCAGCAGCTTGAGGACAGGGGTCCGGGGCACTGAAGCTTTCTTT. This chain links TRBV7-8 with TRBJ1-1, with TRBD1 matching 9 bases. Per the germline V gene, CDR1 is SGHVS and CDR2 is FQNEAQ. The CDR3 has 16 amino acids. V was pared by 3 bases and J by 4 bases, with 9 bases of the junction left unmatched.

This clonotype has at least ten counts. This rearrangement joins TRBV5-6 to TRBJ2-5, with 7 bases fitting TRBD2. CDR3 size: 12 residues. The trim removed 5 bases at V and 5 bases at J, leaving 3 bases unmatched. Germline loops: CDR1 SGHDT, CDR2 YYEEEE. The chain's CDR3 is CASSVSGETQYF. CDR3 nucleotide sequence: TGTGCCAGCAGTGTTAGCGGGGAGACCCAGTACTTC.

This clonotype was counted ten times or more. The chain employs TRBV7-9 and TRBJ2-2; TRBD1 matches at 7 bases. The J segment lost 2 bases and the V segment lost 5 bases, leaving 8 bases of the junction unmatched. The CDR3 is made up of 16 amino acids. Germline CDR1 and CDR2: SEHNR and FQNEAQ (reference sequence). The CDR3 bases are TGTGCCAGCAGCACGCGGACAGGAGCTAACACCGGGGAGCTGTTTTTT. Its translation is CASSTRTGANTGELFF.

This clonotype was counted at least ten times. This rearrangement joins TRBV2 to TRBJ1-5, with TRBD1 as a possible D gene (5 bases). Germline-derived CDR1 and CDR2 are SNHLY and FYNNEI. The CDR3 contains 14 residues. Trimming removed 2 bases at V and 3 bases at J, with 8 bases between. For the CDR3, the DNA is TGTGCCAGCAGTGAAAGACAGATCAATCAGCCCCAGCATTTT. Amino acids: CASSERQINQPQHF.

This clonotype showed up just a few times. The chain uses TRBV27 and TRBJ2-7, with D unclear. The length of the CDR3 is 13 residues. Germline V gene sequence: CDR1 MNHEY, CDR2 SMNVEV (reference sequence). The V and J ends lost 4 bases and 3 bases respectively, with 10 bases between them. The CDR3 is CASSSVTSYEQYV. Written as DNA, the CDR3 is TGTGCCAGCAGTTCTGTCACCAGCTACGAGCAGTACGTC.

This clonotype was counted many times. V usage is TRBV28 and J usage is TRBJ2-1; TRBD1 matches 7 bases. Unmatched junction bases numbered 4, after V lost 2 bases and J lost 6 bases. Germline CDR1 MDHEN, CDR2 SYDVKM. The CDR3 sequence is 14 residues long. CDR3 sequence: CASSLRGRGNEQFF. Here the CDR3 DNA reads TGTGCCAGCAGTTTAAGGGGGCGCGGCAATGAGCAGTTCTTC.

This clonotype showed up many times. The chain has TRBV28 and TRBJ2-1; D gene ambiguous. The CDR3 contains 13 residues. Per germline, CDR1 MDHEN and CDR2 SYDVKM. Trimming shortened V by 3 bases and J by 3 bases, and 6 bases separated the two germline ends. The CDR3 region has the DNA TGTGCCAGCAGTTTGAAGGGCTACAATGAGCAGTTCTTC. Protein: CASSLKGYNEQFF.

This clonotype was detected ten times or more. This chain joins TRBV6-1 and TRBJ2-3, with 7 bases matching TRBD1. V trimming: 6 bases; J trimming: 0 bases; junction bases outside the gene matches: 9. Germline loops: CDR1 MNHNS, CDR2 SASEGT. This CDR3 is built from 16 residues. The CDR3 region has the DNA TGTGCCAGCAGGCCTACAGGGGTCTCTAGCACAGATACGCAGTATTTT. Encoded protein: CASRPTGVSSTDTQYF.

This clonotype was seen at least ten times. The chain carries TRBV7-2 and TRBJ1-1; the D gene is possibly TRBD1 (6 bases). CDR3 size: 13 residues. Germline values: CDR1 SGHTA, CDR2 FQGNSA. The V gene lost 5 bases and the J gene lost 5 bases, with 12 bases spanning the gap. The CDR3 sequence: CASSADRSTEAFF. In nucleotides, the CDR3 is TGTGCCAGCAGCGCCGACAGGAGTACTGAAGCTTTCTTT.

This clonotype was observed at least ten times. The chain joins TRBV2 to TRBJ2-4, with D perhaps matching TRBD1 or TRBD2 (5 bases each). Germline V lookup: CDR1 SNHLY, CDR2 FYNNEI. The CDR3 sequence is 17 residues long. V was cut by 6 bases and J by 0 bases, with 18 bases left in between. CDR3 in amino acids: CASRGPFRNGAKNIQYF. The CDR3 DNA sequence: TGTGCCAGCAGGGGACCCTTTCGAAATGGAGCCAAAAACATTCAGTACTTC.

This clonotype appeared many times. The chain employs TRBV6-2 or TRBV6-3 and TRBJ2-4, with 7 nucleotides matching TRBD1. The V gene end was trimmed by 8 bases and the J gene end by 5 bases; junction bases not matched to a gene: 12. The germline CDR1 and CDR2 sequences are MNHEY and SVGEGT. This CDR3 region has 15 residues. The CDR3 loop reads CASRFRQGAQNIQYF. The CDR3 DNA sequence: TGTGCCAGCCGATTTCGACAGGGTGCCCAAAACATTCAGTACTTC.

This clonotype was picked up many times. J is TRBJ1-5 and V is TRBV6-2 or TRBV6-3, with D uncertain. This CDR3 spans 15 amino acids. Trimming removed 1 base at V and 0 bases at J, with 7 bases between. Germline CDR1 and CDR2: MNHEY and SVGEGT. CDR3: CASSYFPDSNQPQHF. In DNA form, the CDR3 reads TGTGCCAGCAGTTACTTCCCGGATAGCAATCAGCCCCAGCATTTT.

The gene calls are TRBV25-1 and TRBJ2-2; D is undetermined. There are 17 residues in the CDR3. Trimming took 3 bases from V and 0 from J, leaving 14 bases between them. The germline CDR1 and CDR2 sequences are MGHDK and SYGVNS. CDR3 protein: CASSESWWASNTGELFF. The CDR3 DNA reads TGTGCCAGCAGTGAGTCGTGGTGGGCCTCGAACACCGGGGAGCTGTTTTTT.

This clonotype was seen many times. This chain connects TRBV12-3 or TRBV12-4 to TRBJ2-1; 11 nucleotides match TRBD1. The CDR3 covers 14 residues. Germline trimming cut 5 bases from V and 8 bases from J; bases unmatched to any gene: 5. CDR3 DNA: TGTGCCAGCAGTGGGGACAGGGGGATCTATGAGCAGTTCTTC. This codes for CASSGDRGIYEQFF.

The chain combines TRBV12-3 or TRBV12-4 with TRBJ2-1, with D perhaps TRBD2 (7 bases). The CDR3 sequence is 14 residues long. V lost 3 bases to trimming and J lost 9 bases, with 15 bases between them. CDR3 in DNA: TGTGCCAGCAGTTTGATGGGGGGGCAGGGTGAGCAGTTCTTC. Translation gives CASSLMGGQGEQFF.

This clonotype came up many times. This sequence joins TRBV28 and TRBJ2-5; D not certain. Between the trimmed V and J ends, which lost 7 bases and 4 bases, there was a span of 13 bases. CDR1 MDHEN and CDR2 SYDVKM come from the germline V gene. This CDR3 comprises 13 residues. As DNA, the CDR3 is TGTGCCAGCAAATTAAATAGGTTAGAGACCCAGTACTTC. Translating gives CASKLNRLETQYF.

Many counts were recorded for this clonotype. The CDR3 protein is CASSLQGRKTQYF. The CDR3 coding sequence is TGTGCCAGCAGCTTACAGGGGAGGAAGACCCAGTACTTC. This chain links TRBV7-2 with TRBJ2-5; the D gene could be TRBD1 or TRBD2 (6 bases each). Trimming took 2 bases from V and 6 from J, leaving 10 bases between them. CDR1 and CDR2 (germline): SGHTA, FQGNSA. This CDR3 contains 13 residues. The full variable domain, in which reference TRBV7-2 and TRBJ2-5 provide the parts outside the CDR3, is GAGVSQSPSNKVTEKGKDVELRCDPISGHTALYWYRQSLGQGLEFLIYFQGNSAPDKSGLPSDRFSAERTGGSVSTLTIQRTQQEDSAVYLCASSLQGRKTQYFGPGTRLLVL.

This clonotype appeared a few times. CDR3 protein: CASSVGGGNSPLHF. DNA for the CDR3: TGTGCCAGCAGCGTAGGGGGAGGGAATTCACCCCTCCACTTT. This sequence joins TRBV9 and TRBJ1-6, with unresolved D. Germline V gene data show CDR1 as SGDLS and CDR2 as YYNGEE. Trimming took 0 bases from V and 7 from J, leaving 8 bases between them. This CDR3 has 14 residues. Full variable domain (outside the CDR3, taken from reference TRBV9 and TRBJ1-6): DSGVTQTPKHLITATGQRVTLRCSPRSGDLSVYWYQQSLDQGLQFLIQYYNGEERAKGNILERFSAQQFPDLHSELNLSSLELGDSALYFCASSVGGGNSPLHFGNGTRLTVT.

This clonotype was observed at least ten times. The chain joins TRBV18 to TRBJ1-1; 10 bases align to TRBD1. The V gene's germline CDR1 is KGHSH and CDR2 LQKENI. This CDR3 has 15 residues. J was trimmed by 3 bases and V by 6 bases; bases with no gene match: 7. CDR3 nucleotides: TGTGCCAGCTCGCGTACCGGGACAGGGGACACTGAAGCTTTCTTT. It encodes CASSRTGTGDTEAFF.

This clonotype was counted at least ten times. This chain connects TRBV12-3 or TRBV12-4 to TRBJ1-5, with D uncertain. V lost 0 bases, J lost 7 bases, and 10 bases lay in between. The length of the CDR3 is 14 residues. CDR3: CASSLAGLSQPQHF. In nucleotides, the CDR3 is TGTGCCAGCAGTTTAGCCGGTCTGTCCCAGCCCCAGCATTTT.

The chain carries TRBV9 and TRBJ2-3; 8 bases fit TRBD1. The V and J ends lost 6 bases and 7 bases, in that order; junction bases with no gene match: 13. The CDR3 length is 15 residues. Germline V lookup: CDR1 SGDLS, CDR2 YYNGEE. The CDR3 DNA follows: TGTGCCAGCAACCTTGAAGCAGGGGGCCTAAATACGCAGTATTTT. It encodes CASNLEAGGLNTQYF.

This clonotype was observed many times. The chain couples TRBV6-5 to TRBJ1-2, with a tentative D call TRBD1 (6 bases). CDR1 is MNHEY, CDR2 SVGAGI, per germline. The CDR3 totals 16 residues. The V end was cut by 6 bases, the J end by 7 bases, with 24 bases between. In DNA, the CDR3 is TGTGCCAGCAGCCCTTCCGACAGGCGATTAAACGGTGGCTACACCTTC. Protein: CASSPSDRRLNGGYTF.

In this sample, this clonotype turned up many times. The chain joins TRBV29-1 to TRBJ1-2; the D gene is possibly TRBD1 (6 bases). Per germline, CDR1 SQVTM and CDR2 ANQGSEA. V lost 6 bases, J lost 8 bases, and 13 bases lay in between. CDR3 length: 11 residues. CDR3: CSVRGGDGYTF. The CDR3 region has the DNA TGCAGCGTCCGAGGGGGGGACGGCTACACCTTC.

The chain carries TRBV20-1 and TRBJ1-1, with TRBD1 as a possible D gene (6 bases). The CDR3 covers 11 residues. Germline V gives CDR1 DFQATT, CDR2 SNEGSKA (reference sequence). V gave up 1 base and J gave up 10 bases, with 10 bases separating them. CDR3 protein: CSARVIRGAFF. The CDR3 DNA follows: TGCAGTGCTAGAGTCATCAGGGGAGCTTTCTTT.

This clonotype was found many times. V gene TRBV28 combines with J gene TRBJ2-1, with 9 positions matching TRBD2. V lost 3 bases to trimming and J lost 5 bases; unmatched junction nucleotides: 11. This CDR3 is built from 17 residues. The germline CDR1 and CDR2 sequences are MDHEN and SYDVKM. The DNA of the CDR3 is TGTGCCAGCAGTTTCCTCCCGGGACTAGCCCCTAACAATGAGCAGTTCTTC. Its protein product is CASSFLPGLAPNNEQFF.

This clonotype occurred many times. The CDR3: CASDGIVENTEAFF. Here the CDR3 DNA reads TGTGCTAGTGATGGAATAGTGGAGAACACTGAAGCTTTCTTT. This sequence joins TRBV12-5 and TRBJ1-1; D gene ambiguous. This CDR3 has 14 residues. V dropped 7 bases and J dropped 1 base, with 13 bases sitting between them. CDR1 is LGHNT, CDR2 FRNRAP, per germline.